A single sample is the source of the 14 T cell receptor beta chains below, sequenced in a study of PD-1 blockade in classical Hodgkin lymphoma. The protocol was immunoSEQ multiplex PCR, while the TCRdb copy is restricted to in-frame clones and leaves out a portion. The repertoire has around 34,000 clones, roughly 90% of them found once; the top ten carry 0.2% to 0.3%. All patients experienced relapse after autologous stem cell transplantation, and brentuximab vedotin exposure was variable. Researchers report purifying CD4+ T cells from thawed PBMCs by magnetic negative selection. Sample: CD4+ T cells from blood, taken at baseline. These receptors all stem from a human donor with classical Hodgkin lymphoma.

Here the CDR3 DNA reads TGTGCCAGTAGTAGCAGCGGGAACGGCGAGCAGTACTTC. Protein sequence: CASSSSGNGEQYF. The V call is TRBV19, the J call TRBJ2-7, with TRBD2 matching 7 bases. The CDR3 is made up of 13 amino acids. V was pared by 4 bases and J by 6 bases, with 6 bases of the junction left unmatched. The germline CDR1 and CDR2 sequences are LNHDA and SQIVND (reference sequence). The variable domain in full, completed from reference TRBV19 and TRBJ2-7, reads DGGITQSPKYLFRKEGQNVTLSCEQNLNHDAMYWYRQDPGQGLRLIYYSQIVNDFQKGDIAEGYSVSREKKESFPLTVTSAQKNPTAFYLCASSSSGNGEQYFGPGTRLTVT.

V gene TRBV4-1 combines with J gene TRBJ1-2, with TRBD1 matching 8 bases. The germline gives CDR1 MGHRA, CDR2 YSYEKL. Trimming removed 5 bases from V and 9 bases from J; junction bases left unmatched: 20. CDR3 length: 17 residues. The CDR3 loop is CASSEAVGTGPAMSYTF. The CDR3 nucleotides are TGCGCCAGCAGCGAAGCGGTTGGGACAGGCCCTGCGATGAGCTACACCTTC.

The chain uses TRBV7-9 and TRBJ2-5, with TRBD1 identical over 8 bases. The ends lost 4 bases at V and 5 bases at J; junction bases unmatched: 9. Germline V gives CDR1 SEHNR, CDR2 FQNEAQ (reference sequence). This CDR3 has 15 residues. The CDR3 sequence: CASSSGGEIGETQYF. CDR3 bases: TGTGCCAGCAGCTCAGGGGGCGAGATAGGGGAGACCCAGTACTTC. Full variable domain (remainder filled in from reference TRBV7-9 and TRBJ2-5): DTGVSQNPRHKITKRGQNVTFRCDPISEHNRLYWYRQTLGQGPEFLTYFQNEAQLEKSRLLSDRFSAERPKGSFSTLEIQRTEQGDSAMYLCASSSGGEIGETQYFGPGTRLLVL.

V and J are TRBV6-5 and TRBJ2-7; 7 positions agree with TRBD2. Germline V lookup: CDR1 MNHEY, CDR2 SVGAGI. The junction had 4 bases not matched to a gene; V was cut back by 0 bases and J by 5 bases. The CDR3 loop spans 14 amino acids. The DNA of the CDR3 is TGTGCCAGCAGTTACTCTTACGGGACTAACGAGCAGTACTTC. Protein sequence: CASSYSYGTNEQYF.

The CDR3 protein is CASSQRGRAYEQYF. The CDR3 DNA sequence: TGCGCCAGCAGCCAACGCGGGAGGGCCTACGAGCAGTACTTC. This sequence joins TRBV4-1 and TRBJ2-7, with 9 bases identical to TRBD2. The CDR3 is made up of 14 amino acids. J lost 2 bases, V lost 2 bases, and 1 base had no gene match. In germline, CDR1 is MGHRA, CDR2 YSYEKL.

This clone has more than one count but fewer than ten. The chain's CDR3 is CASRGGGGNTGELFF. The DNA for the CDR3 is TGTGCCAGCAGAGGGGGGGGCGGAAACACCGGGGAGCTGTTTTTT. The V call is TRBV6-5, the J call TRBJ2-2, with TRBD2 as a possible D gene (7 bases). With 6 bases removed from V and 2 bases from J, the gap between germline ends came to 13 bases. The CDR3 is 15 amino acids. Germline V gene data show CDR1 as MNHEY and CDR2 as SVGAGI.

The gene calls are TRBV2 and TRBJ2-1; 12 positions agree with TRBD2. CDR3 length: 16 residues. The ends lost 3 bases at V and 8 bases at J; junction bases unmatched: 8. The V gene's germline CDR1 is SNHLY and CDR2 FYNNEI. CDR3 nucleotide sequence: TGTGCCAGCAGTGACGGAACTAGCGGGAGGTTACATGAGCAGTTCTTC. Its translation: CASSDGTSGRLHEQFF.

This clone was detected once. This chain connects TRBV27 to TRBJ2-7, with 9 bases matching TRBD2. Trimming removed 5 bases from V and 6 bases from J; junction bases left unmatched: 11. This CDR3 spans 15 amino acids. CDR1 and CDR2 (germline): MNHEY, SMNVEV (reference sequence). CDR3 DNA: TGTGCCAGCAGTCCTCGTAATAGCGGGAGTTCCGAGCAGTACTTC. It is translated as CASSPRNSGSSEQYF.

The chain couples TRBV6-5 to TRBJ1-5; TRBD1 matches at 9 bases. Germline assignment: CDR1 MNHEY and CDR2 SVGAGI. This CDR3 comprises 15 residues. Trimming removed 5 bases from V and 7 bases from J; junction bases left unmatched: 9. CDR3 bases: TGTGCCAGCAGTCCCACACAGGGGGCGGGACAGCCCCAGCATTTT. This translates into CASSPTQGAGQPQHF.

V gene TRBV7-9 combines with J gene TRBJ2-3; tentative D call: TRBD1 (6 bases). V dropped 1 base and J dropped 8 bases, with 16 bases sitting between them. Germline CDR1 SEHNR, CDR2 FQNEAQ (reference sequence). There are 15 residues in the CDR3. The CDR3 here is CASSLDQGQPGTQYF. The CDR3, as DNA: TGTGCCAGCAGCTTAGATCAGGGGCAGCCGGGTACGCAGTATTTT.

The chain links TRBV5-5 to TRBJ1-1, with a tentative D call TRBD1 (6 bases). The CDR3 is 13 amino acids. Trimming removed 4 bases at V and 3 bases at J, with 10 bases between. Germline loops: CDR1 SGHKS, CDR2 YYEKEE (reference sequence). The CDR3 is CASSSTGYTEAFF. The CDR3 DNA sequence: TGTGCCAGCAGCAGCACAGGGTACACTGAAGCTTTCTTT. The entire variable domain, with the rest obtained from reference TRBV5-5 and TRBJ1-1, is as follows: DAGVTQSPTHLIKTRGQQVTLRCSPISGHKSVSWYQQVLGQGPQFIFQYYEKEERGRGNFPDRFSARQFPNYSSELNVNALLLGDSALYLCASSSTGYTEAFFGQGTRLTVV.

In nucleotides, the CDR3 is TGTGCCAGCAGCTTGGCTATCCATAGAAACACCATATATTTT. It is translated as CASSLAIHRNTIYF. V and J are TRBV5-6 and TRBJ1-3, with unresolved D. The CDR3 contains 14 residues. Germline V lookup: CDR1 SGHDT, CDR2 YYEEEE. V shed 0 bases and J shed 5 bases, with 9 bases lying between them.

This clone was seen once. The chain carries TRBV7-9 and TRBJ1-4; TRBD1 matches 8 bases. Per the germline V gene, CDR1 is SEHNR and CDR2 is FQNEAQ (reference sequence). The CDR3 is 15 residues long. J lost 7 bases, V lost 2 bases, and 6 bases had no gene match. CDR3 in DNA: TGTGCCAGCAGCTTATGGACAGGGCTTAGTGAAAAACTGTTTTTT. It yields the protein CASSLWTGLSEKLFF.

The V call is TRBV18, the J call TRBJ2-2; 7 bases line up with TRBD2. V gave up 5 bases and J gave up 4 bases; unmatched junction bases: 7. Germline CDR1 KGHSH, CDR2 LQKENI. The CDR3 spans 15 residues. CDR3: CASSLTSPGTGELFF. Here the CDR3 DNA reads TGTGCCAGCTCATTGACTAGCCCAGGCACCGGGGAGCTGTTTTTT.